This TCR beta chain was sequenced for a study of blood T cell repertoires in COVID-19. Study-level background: Whether acute or convalescent, the COVID-19 samples came from the United States, Italy and Spain. PBMCs, B-cell-depleted T cells, or T cells provided the cDNA or gDNA that made up the material.

Germline V gene lookup returns CDR1 SGDLS and CDR2 YYNGEE. With 0 bases removed from V and 1 base from J, the gap between germline ends came to 7 bases. This CDR3 region has 14 residues. Source study methods: From reference gene primer amplification, estimates of nucleated cell counts were derived. TCRdb's table, derived via immunoSEQ multiplex PCR, lists solely in-frame clones and lacks some. V and J calls and clone size are copied from that table; D and trimming were computed from the DNA. The sample lists 150,000 to 200,000 clones, more than 75% occurring once. The material sequenced was peripheral blood. This TCR derives from a man in his late teens or twenties with active or convalescent COVID-19. The V and J genes are TRBV9 and TRBJ1-1; D not resolved. CDR3: CASSVVVSNTEAFF. CDR3 DNA sequence: TGTGCCAGCAGCGTAGTAGTATCGAACACTGAAGCTTTCTTT.